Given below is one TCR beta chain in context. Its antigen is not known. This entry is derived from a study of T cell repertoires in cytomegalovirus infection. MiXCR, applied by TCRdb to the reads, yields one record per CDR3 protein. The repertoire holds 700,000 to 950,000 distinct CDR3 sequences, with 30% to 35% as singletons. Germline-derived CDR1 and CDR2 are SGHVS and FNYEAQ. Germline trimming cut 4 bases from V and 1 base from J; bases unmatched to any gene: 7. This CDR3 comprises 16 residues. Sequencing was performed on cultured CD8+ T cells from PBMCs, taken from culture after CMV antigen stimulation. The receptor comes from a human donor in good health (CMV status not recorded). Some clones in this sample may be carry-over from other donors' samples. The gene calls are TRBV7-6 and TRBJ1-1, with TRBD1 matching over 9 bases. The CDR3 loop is CASSSPSGQGNTEAFF. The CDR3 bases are TGTGCCAGCAGCTCCCCCTCGGGACAGGGGAACACTGAAGCTTTCTTT.